Shown below are 17 T cell receptor beta chains from a single sample sequenced in a study of T cells in Graves' hyperthyroidism and ophthalmopathy. RNA transcripts provided the source from which TCR beta CDR3 regions were amplified. The primer set for the first-round RT-PCR of the TCR CDR3 was HTBI. TCRdb re-analysed the multiplex PCR reads in MiXCR, keeping a single row per CDR3 protein. The sample consists of roughly 99,000 distinct CDR3 sequences, about 16% of them appearing once. Sample: blood. These receptors all stem from a woman between 50 and 59 years old with Graves' hyperthyroidism.

This clonotype occurred many times. The V gene is TRBV5-8, the J gene TRBJ2-3, with D perhaps matching TRBD2 (6 bases). Between the trimmed V and J ends, which lost 0 bases and 5 bases, there was a span of 10 bases. CDR1 is SGHTS, CDR2 YDEGEE, per germline. The CDR3 runs to 14 residues. The CDR3 nucleotides are TGTGCCAGCAGCTTGGGAGCGGGTGAAGATACGCAGTATTTT. It encodes CASSLGAGEDTQYF.

This clonotype was recorded many times. This chain links TRBV5-1 with TRBJ1-6; 10 nucleotides match TRBD1. Germline V gene lookup returns CDR1 SGHRS and CDR2 YFSETQ. This CDR3 has 15 amino acids. V shed 0 bases and J 8 bases; nucleotides not matched to a gene: 2. CDR3 DNA: TGCGCCAGCAGCTTGGTGACAGGGGGCGATTCACCCCTCCACTTT. Translated: CASSLVTGGDSPLHF.

This clonotype was picked up a small number of times. The chain is built from TRBV12-3 or TRBV12-4 and TRBJ2-7; D gene unclear. Trimming pared 6 bases from V and 5 bases from J, leaving 14 bases between. This CDR3 spans 13 amino acids. The CDR3 DNA reads as TGTGCCAGCAGCCTCGGCCGAGGCGACGAGCAGTACTTC. Amino acids: CASSLGRGDEQYF.

This clonotype was seen at least ten times. The V and J genes are TRBV20-1 and TRBJ1-4; D is unclear. CDR3 length equals 12 residues. The germline V and J ends were trimmed by 5 bases and 7 bases, with 11 bases remaining between them. Per germline, CDR1 DFQATT and CDR2 SNEGSKA (reference sequence). The CDR3 is CSAGTPGEKLFF. CDR3 in DNA: TGCAGTGCTGGTACCCCTGGTGAAAAACTGTTTTTT.

In this sample, this clonotype turned up many times. This chain connects TRBV14 to TRBJ1-1, with 8 bases identical to TRBD1. Germline V gene lookup returns CDR1 SGHDN and CDR2 FVKESK. With V trimmed by 4 bases and J by 9 bases, 10 bases remained unmatched. CDR3 length equals 14 residues. Here the CDR3 DNA reads TGTGCCAGCAGCCTTACAGGGGGGTATGCCAAAGCTTTCTTT. Its protein is CASSLTGGYAKAFF.

In this sample, this clonotype turned up many times. J is TRBJ1-5 and V is TRBV6-1, with TRBD1 matching 9 bases. CDR1 is MNHNS and CDR2 is SASEGT in the germline V gene. V was pared by 6 bases and J by 7 bases, with 10 bases of the junction left unmatched. This CDR3 is built from 15 residues. The CDR3 region has the DNA TGTGCCAGCAGGGACAGGGGTCTATTAAGGCAGCCCCAGCATTTT. This sequence encodes CASRDRGLLRQPQHF.

This chain connects TRBV30 to TRBJ1-2, with D perhaps matching TRBD1 (6 bases). The ends were cut back, 2 bases at V and 0 bases at J, with 7 bases in the middle. CDR3 size: 13 residues. CDR1 and CDR2 (germline): GTSNPN, SVGIG (reference sequence). The CDR3 nucleotides are TGTGCCTGGAGTACAGGGACTAACTATGGCTACACCTTC. This codes for CAWSTGTNYGYTF.

In its sample, this clonotype was seen once. The genes are TRBV29-1 and TRBJ2-1; 11 bases match TRBD2. The trim removed 7 bases at V and 4 bases at J, leaving 9 bases unmatched. Germline V gene lookup returns CDR1 SQVTM and CDR2 ANQGSEA. This CDR3 has 15 amino acids. The DNA of the CDR3 is TGCAGCGCTACTCCGGGACTAGCGGCATACAATGAGCAGTTCTTC. Protein: CSATPGLAAYNEQFF.

This clonotype was seen repeatedly, ten times or more. The chain links TRBV6-1 to TRBJ2-1; 9 positions match TRBD1. V lost 10 bases to trimming and J lost 2 bases; unmatched junction nucleotides: 3. CDR3 size: 13 residues. Per the germline V gene, CDR1 is MNHNS and CDR2 is SASEGT. CDR3 sequence: CATRDRAYNEQFF. CDR3 coding DNA: TGTGCCACCCGGGACAGGGCCTACAATGAGCAGTTCTTC.

V usage is TRBV28 and J usage is TRBJ2-3; 8 bases are a match to TRBD2. Germline CDR1 is MDHEN and CDR2 is SYDVKM. After removal of 3 bases from V and 5 bases from J, the junction contained 7 bases not matched to a gene. This CDR3 has 15 residues. The CDR3 DNA reads as TGTGCCAGCAGTTTTACGCGGGGGGCAAAAGATACGCAGTATTTT. Translated, it gives CASSFTRGAKDTQYF.

In its sample, this clonotype was seen once. The chain carries TRBV20-1 and TRBJ2-1, with TRBD2 as a possible D gene (6 bases). The V end was cut by 5 bases, the J end by 6 bases, with 17 bases between. The germline gives CDR1 DFQATT, CDR2 SNEGSKA (reference sequence). The CDR3 extends over 14 amino acids. CDR3 bases: TGCAGTGCTTCCCGGGAGTCCCTTTCCAATGAGCAGTTCTTC. Its translation: CSASRESLSNEQFF.

Remarks on this clonotype: The conserved closing phenylalanine or tryptophan is absent in this CDR3, likely reflecting a read error. The chain couples TRBV27 to TRBJ1-5, with a tentative D call TRBD1 (6 bases). Trimming took 8 bases from V and 1 from J, leaving 12 bases between them. Germline V gene sequence: CDR1 MNHEY, CDR2 SMNVEV (reference sequence). The CDR3 has 14 residues. The CDR3: CASGETGSNQPQHS. In nucleotides, the CDR3 is TGTGCCAGCGGAGAAACAGGGAGCAATCAGCCCCAGCATTCT.

The rearrangement uses TRBV29-1 and TRBJ2-7; the match to TRBD1 covers 7 bases. Losses at the gene ends were 4 bases for V and 2 bases for J; bases not matched to a gene: 5. CDR1 SQVTM and CDR2 ANQGSEA come from the germline V gene. CDR3 size: 13 residues. This CDR3 reads CSVGQGVPYEQYF. DNA for the CDR3: TGCAGCGTTGGACAGGGTGTGCCCTACGAGCAGTACTTC.

This clonotype was seen repeatedly, ten times or more. The CDR3 DNA sequence: TGTGCCAGCAGTGAAGGTTTCTCGCTGTATAGCAATCAGCCCCAGCATTTT. It translates to CASSEGFSLYSNQPQHF. The chain links TRBV6-1 to TRBJ1-5, with unresolved D. The CDR3 is made up of 17 amino acids. V dropped 1 base and J dropped 0 bases, with 13 bases sitting between them. Germline values: CDR1 MNHNS, CDR2 SASEGT.

The chain combines TRBV5-1 with TRBJ2-7; TRBD1 agrees at 12 bases. The V gene's germline CDR1 is SGHRS and CDR2 YFSETQ. The V segment lost 3 bases and the J segment 6 bases; nucleotides outside the gene matches: 16. The CDR3 runs to 18 residues. CDR3 loop: CASSSPTGTGGASREQYF. The CDR3 DNA follows: TGCGCCAGCAGCTCGCCGACCGGGACAGGGGGCGCGTCCCGCGAGCAGTACTTC.

The V and J genes are TRBV11-2 and TRBJ1-2; D might be TRBD1 (5 bases). Trimming took 4 bases from V and 5 from J, leaving 11 bases between them. CDR1 is SGHAT and CDR2 is FQNNGV in the germline V gene. The CDR3 runs to 13 residues. This chain's CDR3 is CASSSEGKYGYTF. The CDR3 DNA sequence: TGTGCCAGCAGCTCTGAGGGGAAGTATGGCTACACCTTC.

The chain has TRBV3-1 and TRBJ1-1; 7 positions match TRBD1. The length of the CDR3 is 16 residues. V shed 4 bases and J 4 bases; nucleotides not matched to a gene: 12. Germline CDR1 is LGHDT and CDR2 is YNNKEL (reference sequence). Written as DNA, the CDR3 is TGTGCCAGCAGCCGACAGGGAGGGGGCTGGGGCACTGAAGCTTTCTTT. Amino acid sequence: CASSRQGGGWGTEAFF.